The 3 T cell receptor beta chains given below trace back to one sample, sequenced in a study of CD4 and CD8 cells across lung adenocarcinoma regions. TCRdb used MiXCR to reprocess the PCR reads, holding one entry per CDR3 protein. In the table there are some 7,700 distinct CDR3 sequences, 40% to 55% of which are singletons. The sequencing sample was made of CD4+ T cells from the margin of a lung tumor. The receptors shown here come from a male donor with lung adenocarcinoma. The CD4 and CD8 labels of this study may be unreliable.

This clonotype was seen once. DNA for the CDR3: TGTGCCAGCAGTGAAGCAGGAGTAAGGCTAGCGGGGGTCGGGAGCACCGGTGAGCAGTATTTT. Its protein is CASSEAGVRLAGVGSTGEQYF. This chain connects TRBV6-1 to TRBJ2-2; 10 bases agree with TRBD2. The DNA end favors TRBJ2-3, so the J call may be wrong. CDR1 is MNHNS and CDR2 is SASEGT in the germline V gene. The CDR3 loop spans 21 amino acids.

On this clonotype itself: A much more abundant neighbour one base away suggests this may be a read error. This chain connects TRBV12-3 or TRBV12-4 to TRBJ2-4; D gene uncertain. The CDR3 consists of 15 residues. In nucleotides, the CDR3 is TGTGCCAGCAGCAGTAGGAACACACGAAAAAACATTCAGCTCTTC. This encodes CASSSRNTRKNIQLF.

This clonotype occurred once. The CDR3 DNA reads as TGTGCCAGCAGTTCTCGGACAGGCAGCCTTCAATTTGGTTCACCCCTCCACTTT. The encoded protein is CASSSRTGSLQFGSPLHF. This chain connects TRBV6-5 to TRBJ1-6, with 7 nucleotides matching TRBD1. Germline loops: CDR1 MNHEY, CDR2 SVGAGI. The CDR3 contains 18 residues. The J segment lost 9 bases and the V segment lost 4 bases, leaving 18 bases of the junction unmatched.